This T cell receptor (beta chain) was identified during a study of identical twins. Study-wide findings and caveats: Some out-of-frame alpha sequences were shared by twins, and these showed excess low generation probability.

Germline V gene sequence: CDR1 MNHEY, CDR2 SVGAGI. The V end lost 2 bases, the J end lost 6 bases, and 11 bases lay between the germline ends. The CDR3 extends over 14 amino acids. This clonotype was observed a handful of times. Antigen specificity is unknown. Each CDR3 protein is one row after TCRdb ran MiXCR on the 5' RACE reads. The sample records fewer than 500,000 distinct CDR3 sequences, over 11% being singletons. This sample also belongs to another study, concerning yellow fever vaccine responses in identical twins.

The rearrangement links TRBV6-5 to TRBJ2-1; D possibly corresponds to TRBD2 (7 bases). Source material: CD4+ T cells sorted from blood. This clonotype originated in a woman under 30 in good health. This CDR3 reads CASSYRGASNEQFF. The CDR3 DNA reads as TGTGCCAGCAGTTACCGGGGGGCCAGCAATGAGCAGTTCTTC.